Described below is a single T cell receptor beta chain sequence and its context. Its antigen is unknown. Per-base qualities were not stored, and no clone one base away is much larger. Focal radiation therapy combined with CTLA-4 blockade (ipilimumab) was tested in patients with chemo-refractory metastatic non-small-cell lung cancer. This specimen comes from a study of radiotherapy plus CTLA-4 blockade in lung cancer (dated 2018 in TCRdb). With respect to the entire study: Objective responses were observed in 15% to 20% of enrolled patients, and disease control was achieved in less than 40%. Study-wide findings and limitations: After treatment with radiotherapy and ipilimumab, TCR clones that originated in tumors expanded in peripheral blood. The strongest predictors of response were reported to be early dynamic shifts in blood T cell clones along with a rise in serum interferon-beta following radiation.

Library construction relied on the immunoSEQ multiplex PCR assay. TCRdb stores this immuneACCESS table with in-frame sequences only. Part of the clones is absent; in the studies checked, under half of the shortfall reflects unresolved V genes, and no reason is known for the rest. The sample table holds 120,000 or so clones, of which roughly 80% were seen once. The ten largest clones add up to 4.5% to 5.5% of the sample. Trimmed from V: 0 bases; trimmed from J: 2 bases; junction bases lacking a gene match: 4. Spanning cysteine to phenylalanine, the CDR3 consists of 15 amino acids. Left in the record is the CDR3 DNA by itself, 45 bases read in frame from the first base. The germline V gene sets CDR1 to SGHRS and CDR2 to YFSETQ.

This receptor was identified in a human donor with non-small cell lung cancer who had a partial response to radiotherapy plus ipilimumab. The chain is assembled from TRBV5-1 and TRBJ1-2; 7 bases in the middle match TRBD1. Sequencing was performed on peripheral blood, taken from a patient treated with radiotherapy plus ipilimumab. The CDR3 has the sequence CASSLATTGNYGYTF. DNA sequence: TGCGCCAGCAGCTTGGCGACGACAGGGAACTATGGCTACACCTTC.